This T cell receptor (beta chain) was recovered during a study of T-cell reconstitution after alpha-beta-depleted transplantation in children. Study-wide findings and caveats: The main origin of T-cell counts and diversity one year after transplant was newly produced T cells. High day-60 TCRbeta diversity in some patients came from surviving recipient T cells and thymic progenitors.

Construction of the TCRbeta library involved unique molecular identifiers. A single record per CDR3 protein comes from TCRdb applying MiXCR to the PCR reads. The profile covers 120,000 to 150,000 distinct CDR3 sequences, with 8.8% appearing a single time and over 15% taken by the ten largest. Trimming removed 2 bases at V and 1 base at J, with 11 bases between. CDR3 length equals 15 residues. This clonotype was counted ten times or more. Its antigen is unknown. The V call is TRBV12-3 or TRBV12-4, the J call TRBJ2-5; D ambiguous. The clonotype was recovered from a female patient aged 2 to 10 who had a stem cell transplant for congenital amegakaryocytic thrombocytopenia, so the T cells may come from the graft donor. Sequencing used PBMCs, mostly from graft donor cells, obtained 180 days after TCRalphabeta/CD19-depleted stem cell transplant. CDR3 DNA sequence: TGTGCCAGCAGTTTAAGTTCAGGCGGCCAAGAGACCCAGTACTTC. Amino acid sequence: CASSLSSGGQETQYF.